The clone carrying this T cell receptor beta chain has just one count. Original data processing: Estimates of nucleated cell counts were drawn from the amplification of reference gene primers. Assay: immunoSEQ multiplex PCR; the TCRdb copy retains only in-frame clones and omits some. The DNA was the basis for D and trimming; V, J and clone size are from that table. The repertoire holds about 380,000 clones, with roughly 87% as singletons. The CDR3 runs 15 residues. From germline, CDR1 is SGHNT and CDR2 YYREEE (reference sequence). V shed 5 bases and J 5 bases; nucleotides not matched to a gene: 5. The data derive from a study of blood T cell repertoires in COVID-19. As for the study in general: Nucleic acid was either cDNA or gDNA, and it came from T cells, B-cell-depleted T cells, or PBMCs.

Cohort assignment relied on participant-reported clinical history. Each recovered donor of Cohort 3 presented with two negative PCRs, clearance, or symptom resolution. This TCR came from a woman aged 25 to 39 who had recovered from COVID-19. The chain combines TRBV5-4 with TRBJ2-2, with 11 bases aligning to TRBD2. The sample consisted of PBMCs or T cells enriched from blood (not recorded which). The CDR3 is CASRPGTSGTGELFF. The CDR3 coding sequence is TGTGCCAGCAGACCCGGGACTAGCGGTACCGGGGAGCTGTTTTTT.